This T cell receptor (beta chain) stems from a study of blood T cell repertoires in COVID-19. About the study: The origin of the acute and convalescent COVID-19 samples was the United States, Italy and Spain.

Original processing methods: Counts of nucleated cells, estimated from reference gene primer amplification, were obtained. Method: immunoSEQ multiplex PCR; TCRdb's copy keeps in-frame clones and lacks some. Clone size and the V and J calls come from that table; the DNA yielded D and trimming. The table shows a few hundred thousand clones, with roughly four fifths occurring only once. J lost 9 bases, V lost 5 bases, and 12 bases had no gene match. This CDR3 comprises 14 residues. Germline V lookup: CDR1 LNHDA, CDR2 SQIVND (reference sequence). The material sequenced was peripheral blood. This chain links TRBV19 with TRBJ1-2, with TRBD1 identical over 7 bases. The sequence was obtained from a man older than 75 with acute or convalescent COVID-19. Here the CDR3 DNA reads TGTGCCAGTAGTCTATACAGGGGATTCAATAGCTACACCTTC. Encoded protein: CASSLYRGFNSYTF. Variable domain in full (rest from reference TRBV19 and TRBJ1-2): DGGITQSPKYLFRKEGQNVTLSCEQNLNHDAMYWYRQDPGQGLRLIYYSQIVNDFQKGDIAEGYSVSREKKESFPLTVTSAQKNPTAFYLCASSLYRGFNSYTFGSGTRLTVV.